The next 8 T cell receptor beta chains were all read from a single sample in a study of identical twins. Each CDR3 protein gets one entry after TCRdb re-called the 5' RACE reads with MiXCR. The sample has 540,000 or so distinct CDR3 sequences, about 20% seen once; the top ten hold approximately 0.49%. The data also belong to a second study, concerning yellow fever vaccine responses in identical twins.

Sequencing was carried out using CD4+ T cells sorted from blood. The receptors were gathered from a woman younger than 35 in good health.

This clonotype turned up a few times. The V call is TRBV7-8, the J call TRBJ1-5; D might be TRBD1 (5 bases). CDR1 SGHVS and CDR2 FQNEAQ come from the germline V gene. V dropped 2 bases and J dropped 7 bases, with 15 bases sitting between them. The CDR3 loop spans 15 amino acids. The CDR3 region is CASSLWGTGDQPQHF. The DNA of the CDR3 is TGTGCCAGCAGCTTATGGGGGACGGGGGACCAGCCCCAGCATTTT.

The genes are TRBV4-1 and TRBJ2-3; D call uncertain. This CDR3 contains 16 residues. V dropped 1 base and J dropped 0 bases, with 11 bases sitting between them. Per the germline V gene, CDR1 is MGHRA and CDR2 is YSYEKL. The chain's CDR3 is CASSQALVTSTDTQYF. CDR3 nucleotides: TGCGCCAGCAGCCAAGCGCTCGTCACTAGCACAGATACGCAGTATTTT.

The chain has TRBV5-1 and TRBJ2-1, with D perhaps TRBD2 (5 bases). Germline CDR1 and CDR2: SGHRS and YFSETQ. V dropped 2 bases and J dropped 4 bases, with 16 bases sitting between them. The CDR3 sequence is 16 residues long. The CDR3 coding sequence is TGCGCCAGCAGCTTCGCGAGCGGCCGATCTTACAATGAGCAGTTCTTC. As protein: CASSFASGRSYNEQFF.

The V call is TRBV19, the J call TRBJ2-5; D ambiguous. CDR1 LNHDA and CDR2 SQIVND come from the germline V gene (reference sequence). The CDR3 has 14 amino acids. V was pared by 5 bases and J by 1 base, with 11 bases between. Written as DNA, the CDR3 is TGTGCCAGTAGTGATGGTTACCCCCAAGAGACCCAGTACTTC. Residues: CASSDGYPQETQYF.

The V gene is TRBV5-1, the J gene TRBJ1-4; 12 positions match TRBD1. The length of the CDR3 is 15 residues. Unmatched junction bases numbered 3, after V lost 1 base and J lost 8 bases. The germline CDR1 and CDR2 sequences are SGHRS and YFSETQ. The CDR3: CASSLLGTGGEKLFF. The CDR3 DNA reads as TGCGCCAGCAGCTTGCTCGGGACAGGGGGCGAAAAACTGTTTTTT.

This chain connects TRBV4-1 to TRBJ2-2; 7 bases fit TRBD1. The CDR3 extends over 15 amino acids. Germline-derived CDR1 and CDR2 are MGHRA and YSYEKL. V shed 1 base, J shed 8 bases, and the junction held 7 bases outside the gene matches. CDR3 in DNA: TGCGCCAGCAGCCAAGCAAGGACAGGAATGGGGGAGCTGTTTTTT. Amino acids: CASSQARTGMGELFF.

This chain links TRBV5-1 with TRBJ2-1, with TRBD2 identical over 10 bases. V shed 3 bases and J 4 bases; nucleotides not matched to a gene: 7. Germline V CDR1 and CDR2: SGHRS, YFSETQ. The CDR3 totals 16 residues. CDR3 loop: CASSSSSGSRYNEQFF. CDR3 bases: TGCGCCAGCAGCTCATCTAGCGGGAGCAGGTACAATGAGCAGTTCTTC.

The CDR3 reads CASSQEGRGYTDTQYF. The CDR3 DNA reads TGTGCCAGCAGCCAAGAAGGGCGGGGGTACACAGATACGCAGTATTTT. V and J are TRBV3-1 and TRBJ2-3, with 7 nucleotides matching TRBD2. This CDR3 is 16 amino acids long. Germline V gene lookup returns CDR1 LGHDT and CDR2 YNNKEL (reference sequence). V lost 0 bases and J lost 2; bases outside the gene matches: 5.